The following is a TCR beta chain sequence with its context. Its target is not known. Relative to the germline gene, one junction end is altered; a read error may explain this. This sample stems from a study of cytomegalovirus exposure and HLA in healthy donors. The CDR3 is 12 amino acids. Germline V lookup: CDR1 MNHNY, CDR2 SVGAGI (reference sequence). Vbeta (60) and Jbeta (13) primers were used in the PCR. Clones were read by immunoSEQ multiplex PCR, and TCRdb kept only the in-frame ones, dropping some. The table lists 100,000 to 150,000 clones, roughly four fifths of them singletons. General study points: Only CMV serostatus was available as immune exposure information. Sequencing likely produced, as an artifact, a cluster of highly shared sequence variants. In a later analysis, across HLA loci, associated TCR counts were highest for DRB1, lowest for HLA-C.

The specimen sequenced was PBMCs. The receptor's source is a boy younger than 18 in good health and CMV-seronegative. The chain recombines TRBV6-6 with TRBJ1-3, with TRBD1 matching over 8 bases. CDR3 DNA: TGTGCCAGCAGTTATGGACAGGGTTTTTCCCGCTTT. It translates to CASSYGQGFSRF.